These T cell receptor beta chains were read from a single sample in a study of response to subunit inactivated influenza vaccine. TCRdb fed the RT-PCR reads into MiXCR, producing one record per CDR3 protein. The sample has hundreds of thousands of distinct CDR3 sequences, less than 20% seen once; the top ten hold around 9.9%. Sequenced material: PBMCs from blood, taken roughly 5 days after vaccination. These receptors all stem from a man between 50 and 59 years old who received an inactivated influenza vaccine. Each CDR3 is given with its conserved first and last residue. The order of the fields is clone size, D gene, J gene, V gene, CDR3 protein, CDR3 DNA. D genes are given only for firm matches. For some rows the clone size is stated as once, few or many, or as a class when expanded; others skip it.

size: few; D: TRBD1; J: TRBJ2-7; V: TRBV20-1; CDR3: CSARDRVDEQYF; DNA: TGCAGTGCTAGGGACAGGGTAGACGAGCAGTACTTC
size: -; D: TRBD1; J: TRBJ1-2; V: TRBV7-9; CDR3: CASSGSRDSGNYGYTF; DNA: TGTGCCAGCAGCGGGTCCCGGGACAGTGGGAACTATGGCTACACCTTC
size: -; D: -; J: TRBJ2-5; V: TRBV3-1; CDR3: CASSRVSGPYQETQYF; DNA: TGTGCCAGCAGCCGAGTTTCGGGACCGTACCAAGAGACCCAGTACTTC
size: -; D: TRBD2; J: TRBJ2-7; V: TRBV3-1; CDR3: CASSPTWSGGNYEQYF; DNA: TGTGCCAGCAGCCCTACATGGAGCGGGGGCAACTACGAGCAGTACTTC
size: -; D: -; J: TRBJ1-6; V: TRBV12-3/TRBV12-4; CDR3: CASSLGRGIGSPLHF; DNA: TGTGCCAGCAGTTTAGGTCGAGGGATCGGTTCACCCCTCCACTTT
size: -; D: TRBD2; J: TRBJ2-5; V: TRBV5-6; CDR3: CASSLDGGGGETQYF; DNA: TGTGCCAGCAGCTTGGATGGCGGGGGGGGAGAGACCCAGTACTTC
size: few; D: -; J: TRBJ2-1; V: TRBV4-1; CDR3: CASSQRQGEDEQFF; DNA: TGCGCCAGCAGCCAACGGCAGGGGGAGGATGAGCAGTTCTTC
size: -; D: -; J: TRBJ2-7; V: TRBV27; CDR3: CASSLQSAVPIGEQYF; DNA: TGTGCCAGCAGTTTACAGTCGGCGGTTCCAATTGGCGAGCAGTACTTC
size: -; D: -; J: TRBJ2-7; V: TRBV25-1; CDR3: CASIGRSYEQYF; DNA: TGTGCCAGCATCGGCCGGTCCTACGAGCAGTACTTC
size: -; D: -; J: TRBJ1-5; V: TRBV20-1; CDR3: CSAKPGNKGPQHF; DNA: TGCAGTGCTAAGCCGGGCAATAAAGGACCCCAGCATTTT
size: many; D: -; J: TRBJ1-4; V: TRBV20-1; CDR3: CSARAFGREKLFF; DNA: TGCAGTGCTAGAGCATTCGGTAGGGAAAAACTGTTTTTT
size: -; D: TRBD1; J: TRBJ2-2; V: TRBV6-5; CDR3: CASSYGTGGTGELFF; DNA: TGTGCCAGCAGTTATGGGACAGGGGGCACCGGGGAGCTGTTTTTT
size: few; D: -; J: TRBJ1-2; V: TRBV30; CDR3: CAWSRSVGGYTF; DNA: TGTGCCTGGAGTCGGTCGGTTGGTGGCTACACCTTC
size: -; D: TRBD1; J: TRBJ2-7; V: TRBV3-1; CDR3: CASSQVGQGLYEQYF; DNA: TGTGCCAGCAGCCAAGTGGGACAGGGCCTCTACGAGCAGTACTTC
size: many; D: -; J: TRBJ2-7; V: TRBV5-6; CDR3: CASSLNRVGEQYF; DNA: TGTGCCAGCAGCTTGAATCGTGTCGGCGAGCAGTACTTC
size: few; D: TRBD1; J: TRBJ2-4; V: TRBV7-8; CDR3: CASSSRDRAGNIQYF; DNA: TGTGCCAGCAGCTCTCGGGACAGGGCAGGAAACATTCAGTACTTC
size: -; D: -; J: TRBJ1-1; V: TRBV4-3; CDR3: CASSQDWRVNTEAFF; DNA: TGCGCCAGCAGCCAAGATTGGCGGGTGAACACTGAAGCTTTCTTT
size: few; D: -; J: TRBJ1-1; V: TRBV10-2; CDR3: CASSDLNTEAFF; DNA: TGCGCCAGCAGTGATCTGAACACTGAAGCTTTCTTT
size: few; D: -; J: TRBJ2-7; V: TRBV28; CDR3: CASSLNRGLRAYEQYF; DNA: TGTGCCAGCAGTTTAAACCGGGGCCTGAGGGCCTACGAGCAGTACTTC
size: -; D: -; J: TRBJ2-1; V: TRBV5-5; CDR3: CASSRFEGDEQFF; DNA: TGTGCCAGCAGCCGATTTGAGGGGGATGAGCAGTTCTTC
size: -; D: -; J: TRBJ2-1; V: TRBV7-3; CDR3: CASSRPGLDEQFF; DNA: TGTGCCAGCAGTCGGCCGGGTCTGGATGAGCAGTTCTTC
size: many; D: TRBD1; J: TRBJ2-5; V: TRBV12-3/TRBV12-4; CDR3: CASRKSGTGGRETQYF; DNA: TGTGCCAGCAGGAAGTCCGGGACAGGGGGCAGAGAGACCCAGTACTTC
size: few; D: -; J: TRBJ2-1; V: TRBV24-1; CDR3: CATSDLVSRGNEQFF; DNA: TGTGCCACCAGTGATTTAGTCAGCAGGGGCAATGAGCAGTTCTTC
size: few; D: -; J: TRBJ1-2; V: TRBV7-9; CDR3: CASSFQDYGYTF; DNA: TGTGCCAGCAGCTTTCAGGACTATGGCTACACCTTC
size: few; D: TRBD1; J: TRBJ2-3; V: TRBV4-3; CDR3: CASSQDWDRIRDTQYF; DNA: TGCGCCAGCAGCCAAGATTGGGACAGAATCAGGGATACGCAGTATTTT
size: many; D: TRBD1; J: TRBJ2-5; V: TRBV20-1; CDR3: CSASTGDQETQYF; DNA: TGCAGTGCTAGTACAGGGGACCAAGAGACCCAGTACTTC